This entry lists 19 T cell receptor beta chains sequenced from one sample in a study of blood T cell repertoires in COVID-19 (dated by TCRdb to the early 2020s). Libraries were prepared through the immunoSEQ multiplex PCR assay. TCRdb took this table from immuneACCESS and kept in-frame rearrangements with V and J called. Such tables lack part of the clones; where checked against another copy, unresolved V genes explain under half of the gap, and the rest is unexplained. This sample has 130,000 or so clones in its table, and roughly 81% of those were observed once. The biggest ten clones account for around 13% of the sample. Sequenced sample: peripheral blood. The receptors derive from a human donor in a cohort sampled during active COVID-19.

This clone was found many times. This chain uses TRBV6-6 with TRBJ2-7, with 7 bases fitting TRBD1. CDR3 length: 12 residues. With 6 bases clipped from V and 1 base from J, the junction kept 0 bases outside the gene matches. CDR1 is MNHNY and CDR2 is SVGAGI in the germline V gene (reference sequence). The CDR3 sequence: CASRQGSYEQYF. In nucleotides, the CDR3 is TGTGCCAGCAGACAGGGGTCCTACGAGCAGTACTTC.

This rearrangement joins TRBV28 to TRBJ1-5; no clear D. Germline V lookup: CDR1 MDHEN, CDR2 SYDVKM. The CDR3 has 17 amino acids. Trimming cost V 0 bases and J 0 bases, with 12 bases left between them. CDR3 in DNA: TGTGCCAGCAGTTTATGGAGGCAGCCTTATAGCAATCAGCCCCAGCATTTT. Translated, it gives CASSLWRQPYSNQPQHF.

The DNA of the CDR3 is TGCAGCGTTGGGGACAGACTAGCCTACGAGCAGTACTTC. Encoded protein: CSVGDRLAYEQYF. The chain uses TRBV29-1 and TRBJ2-7; weak D call: TRBD1 (7 bases). The CDR3 has 13 residues. V gave up 4 bases and J gave up 2 bases, with 12 bases separating them. CDR1 and CDR2 from the germline V gene are SQVTM and ANQGSEA.

The chain couples TRBV28 to TRBJ1-3; the D gene is possibly TRBD1 (5 bases). CDR3 length equals 15 residues. Germline CDR1 and CDR2: MDHEN and SYDVKM. V was shortened by 0 bases and J by 1 base, with 7 bases between the two germline ends. The DNA of the CDR3 is TGTGCCAGCAGTTTATGGTCAGGGTCTGGAAACACCATATATTTT. Its translation is CASSLWSGSGNTIYF.

This clone came up once. This chain connects TRBV19 to TRBJ1-2; no firm D call. The CDR3 is 13 amino acids. The ends were cut back, 3 bases at V and 4 bases at J, with 9 bases in the middle. The germline V gene has CDR1 LNHDA and CDR2 SQIVND (reference sequence). The CDR3 is CASSIQATYGYTF. For the CDR3, the DNA is TGTGCCAGTAGTATTCAAGCCACCTATGGCTACACCTTC.

The chain carries TRBV4-1 and TRBJ2-7; 8 bases agree with TRBD1. J gave up 5 bases and V 3 bases, and 6 bases lay outside the gene matches. This CDR3 has 14 amino acids. The germline CDR1 and CDR2 sequences are MGHRA and YSYEKL. The CDR3 DNA reads as TGCGCCAGCAGCCAGATGGACAGGGACCACGAGCAGTACTTC. The encoded protein is CASSQMDRDHEQYF.

V is TRBV28 and J is TRBJ1-4; perhaps TRBD1 as D (6 bases). Looked up from germline, CDR1 is MDHEN and CDR2 is SYDVKM. V shed 3 bases and J shed 3 bases, with 14 bases lying between them. The CDR3 consists of 16 residues. CDR3 nucleotides: TGTGCCAGCAGTTTTCACGGGGGGCGGTCTAATGAAAAACTGTTTTTT. Its translation: CASSFHGGRSNEKLFF.

This chain uses TRBV6-5 with TRBJ2-7; the D gene is possibly TRBD2 (5 bases). Trimming shortened V by 5 bases and J by 2 bases, and 16 bases separated the two germline ends. This CDR3 comprises 15 residues. Germline V lookup: CDR1 MNHEY, CDR2 SVGAGI. CDR3 sequence reads: CASSLDGLGTYEQYF. CDR3 coding DNA: TGTGCCAGCAGTCTCGACGGACTTGGAACCTACGAGCAGTACTTC.

This CDR3 reads CASSQDREETQYF. For the CDR3, the DNA is TGTGCCAGCAGCCAGGACAGGGAAGAGACCCAGTACTTC. V usage is TRBV7-8 and J usage is TRBJ2-5; 8 bases line up with TRBD1. There are 13 residues in the CDR3. Germline CDR1 SGHVS, CDR2 FQNEAQ. J was trimmed by 3 bases and V by 5 bases; bases with no gene match: 2.

The table lists this clone with a few counts. The chain combines TRBV5-1 with TRBJ2-2; 7 nucleotides line up with TRBD2. The CDR3 loop spans 14 amino acids. V was clipped by 1 base and J by 6 bases; unmatched bases: 3. From germline, CDR1 is SGHRS and CDR2 YFSETQ. The CDR3 nucleotides are TGCGCCAGCAGCTTGCGACTAGCTTCCGGGGAGCTGTTTTTT. This gives the protein CASSLRLASGELFF.

The chain recombines TRBV19 with TRBJ2-7, with TRBD2 matching over 7 bases. J was trimmed by 2 bases and V by 5 bases; bases with no gene match: 9. The length of the CDR3 is 15 residues. CDR1 is LNHDA and CDR2 is SQIVND in the germline V gene (reference sequence). Here the CDR3 DNA reads TGTGCCAGTAGTTGGGGCTCGGGGGGAACCTACGAGCAGTACTTC. As protein: CASSWGSGGTYEQYF. Supplemented by reference TRBV19 and TRBJ2-7, the full variable domain reads DGGITQSPKYLFRKEGQNVTLSCEQNLNHDAMYWYRQDPGQGLRLIYYSQIVNDFQKGDIAEGYSVSREKKESFPLTVTSAQKNPTAFYLCASSWGSGGTYEQYFGPGTRLTVT.

The V gene is TRBV11-2, the J gene TRBJ1-5; TRBD1 aligns across 10 bases. The germline V gene encodes CDR1 SGHAT and CDR2 FQNNGV. This CDR3 region has 15 residues. V was pared by 1 base and J by 7 bases, with 4 bases of the junction left unmatched. The CDR3 DNA reads TGTGCCAGCAGCTTAGGGACAGGGGGACACCAGCCCCAGCATTTT. Its translation is CASSLGTGGHQPQHF.

V usage is TRBV6-7 and J usage is TRBJ2-1, with TRBD2 as a possible D gene (5 bases). TRBV6-7 is classed as an ORF, of uncertain function. This CDR3 has 16 amino acids. Trimming removed 6 bases from V and 4 bases from J, with 19 bases in between. The CDR3 coding sequence is TGTGCCAGCAGCTCCCGGGAAGGCCTGACTTACAATGAGCAGTTCTTC. Protein: CASSSREGLTYNEQFF.

The chain is built from TRBV15 and TRBJ1-4; no clear D gene. The CDR3 is 14 residues long. Between the trimmed V and J ends, which lost 2 bases and 8 bases, there was a span of 12 bases. Germline assignment: CDR1 LNHNV and CDR2 YYDKDF (reference sequence). CDR3 amino acids: CATSRHPRGEKLFF. The CDR3 coding sequence is TGTGCCACCAGCAGACACCCGCGCGGAGAAAAACTGTTTTTT.

V gene TRBV12-5 combines with J gene TRBJ2-5, with unresolved D. Trimming removed 6 bases from V and 5 bases from J, with 13 bases in between. The germline V gene has CDR1 LGHNT and CDR2 FRNRAP. The CDR3 extends over 13 amino acids. The CDR3 here is CASGLPPRETQYF. The CDR3 DNA follows: TGTGCTAGTGGCCTCCCCCCACGGGAGACCCAGTACTTC.

There are a few counts of this clone. The chain couples TRBV11-2 to TRBJ1-5; tentative D call: TRBD1 (5 bases). Trimming left V 1 base short and J 3 bases short, with 22 bases between. This CDR3 spans 19 amino acids. Germline values: CDR1 SGHAT, CDR2 FQNNGV. DNA of the CDR3: TGTGCCAGCAGCTTAGGAACGATCGGGGGTCGGTCGAACAATCAGCCCCAGCATTTT. Its protein is CASSLGTIGGRSNNQPQHF.

The J gene is TRBJ2-2, the V gene TRBV3-1 (or the pseudogene TRBV3-2); the D is unclear. This CDR3 has 15 residues. V lost 1 base and J lost 1, with 7 bases in between. CDR1 and CDR2 (germline): LGHDT, YNNKEL (reference sequence). The CDR3 protein is CASSQANENTGELFF. CDR3 sequence (DNA): TGTGCCAGCAGCCAAGCTAACGAGAACACCGGGGAGCTGTTTTTT.

The J gene is TRBJ2-7, the V gene TRBV30; D not certain. V was trimmed by 8 bases and J by 7 bases, leaving 21 bases between them. This CDR3 comprises 13 residues. Germline V gives CDR1 GTSNPN, CDR2 SVGIG (reference sequence). This CDR3 reads CAGMGSASGEQYF. The CDR3 region has the DNA TGTGCCGGGATGGGTTCCGCCTCCGGGGAGCAGTACTTC.

The chain employs TRBV11-2 and TRBJ2-3, with TRBD2 matching over 9 bases. Germline V CDR1 and CDR2: SGHAT, FQNNGV. This CDR3 has 15 residues. Losses at the gene ends were 5 bases for V and 0 bases for J; bases not matched to a gene: 3. The CDR3 coding sequence is TGTGCCAGCAGCCCTCTAGCGGGGAGCACAGATACGCAGTATTTT. Translated, it gives CASSPLAGSTDTQYF.